This record concerns one T cell receptor (beta chain) sequence. Per the original methods: How many nucleated cells were present was estimated from reference gene primer amplification. Assay: immunoSEQ multiplex PCR; the TCRdb copy retains only in-frame clones and omits some. V, J and clone size reflect that table, while D and trimming were determined from the DNA. Altogether about 230,000 clones are present, approximately 83% being singletons, with the ten largest covering around 30%. V shed 2 bases and J shed 6 bases, with 4 bases lying between them. This CDR3 has 11 residues. Germline CDR1 reads GTSNPN; CDR2 reads SVGIG (reference sequence). The entry originates in a study of blood T cell repertoires in COVID-19. Study-level information: Samples of COVID-19 (acute and convalescent) were obtained from the United States, Italy and Spain. T cells, B-cell-depleted T cells, or PBMCs provided the cDNA or gDNA that served as material.

Sequenced input: peripheral blood. The TCR comes from a man aged 40-49 years with acute or convalescent COVID-19. This chain joins TRBV30 and TRBJ1-4; D is unclear. CDR3 DNA: TGTGCCTGGAGTCCCTATGAAAAACTGTTTTTT. This codes for CAWSPYEKLFF.